This TCR beta chain appears in the sequencing data of a study of blood T cell repertoires in COVID-19. Libraries were prepared by immunoSEQ multiplex PCR; TCRdb keeps only in-frame clonotypes and omits some of them. The data contain more than 300,000 clones, around 89% of them singletons. V lost 3 bases and J 4 bases, leaving 20 bases between the germline ends. From germline, CDR1 is SGHRS and CDR2 YFSETQ. The CDR3 consists of 16 residues. Self-reported history from a screening survey and questionnaire set each donor's cohort. Two negative PCRs, clearance, or symptom resolution were required of recovered Cohort 3 donors. This clone was seen more than once but under ten times.

This clonotype was obtained from a woman under 30 who had recovered from COVID-19. This sequence joins TRBV5-1 and TRBJ2-7, with D tentatively TRBD1 (6 bases). The sample comprised PBMCs or T cells enriched from blood (not recorded which). The CDR3, as DNA: TGCGCCAGCAGCTCAACAGGGATCCCGGTCCCTTACGAGCAGTACTTC. This sequence encodes CASSSTGIPVPYEQYF. Full variable domain (rest looked up from reference TRBV5-1 and TRBJ2-7): KAGVTQTPRYLIKTRGQQVTLSCSPISGHRSVSWYQQTPGQGLQFLFEYFSETQRNKGNFPGRFSGRQFSNSRSEMNVSTLELGDSALYLCASSSTGIPVPYEQYFGPGTRLTVT.